This passage covers 26 T cell receptor beta chains from one sample sequenced in a study of T cell responses to AZD1222 COVID-19 vaccine. TCRdb keeps only in-frame clones here, not all; method: immunoSEQ multiplex PCR. The repertoire has about 78,000 clones, roughly 87% of them found once; the top ten carry 24%. Source: peripheral blood, taken on day 0 of AZD1222 vaccination. These TCRs come from an adult in good health.

This clone was seen once. The V call is TRBV19, the J call TRBJ1-2; D remains unclear. Between the trimmed V and J ends, which lost 10 bases and 3 bases, there was a span of 9 bases. CDR1 and CDR2 (germline): LNHDA, SQIVND (reference sequence). The CDR3 is 11 residues long. CDR3 bases: TGTGCCACCGCAGCCTACTATGGCTACACCTTC. Protein sequence: CATAAYYGYTF.

The chain links TRBV11-2 to TRBJ2-5, with D possibly TRBD1 on 6 matching bases. The ends were cut back, 4 bases at V and 5 bases at J, with 8 bases in the middle. The CDR3 contains 12 residues. Germline CDR1 and CDR2: SGHAT and FQNNGV. The CDR3 DNA is TGTGCCAGCAGCTCAGGGGCTGAGACCCAGTACTTC. Amino acid sequence: CASSSGAETQYF. Full variable domain (rest looked up from reference TRBV11-2 and TRBJ2-5): EAGVAQSPRYKIIEKRQSVAFWCNPISGHATLYWYQQILGQGPKLLIQFQNNGVVDDSQLPKDRFSAERLKGVDSTLKIQPAKLEDSAVYLCASSSGAETQYFGPGTRLLVL.

J is TRBJ2-1 and V is TRBV19, with 10 bases aligning to TRBD2. Germline-derived CDR1 and CDR2 are LNHDA and SQIVND (reference sequence). Germline trimming cut 8 bases from V and 2 bases from J; bases unmatched to any gene: 3. This CDR3 contains 14 residues. Written as DNA, the CDR3 is TGTGCCAGTCTAAGCGGGAGGGCCTACAATGAGCAGTTCTTC. This translates into CASLSGRAYNEQFF.

This sequence joins TRBV21-1 and TRBJ2-4; TRBD2, as called in the table, went unchecked against the DNA. TRBV21-1 is termed a pseudogene. The CDR3 loop spans 16 amino acids. CDR3 in amino acids: CASSKAGGVAKNIQYF. In DNA, the CDR3 is TGTGCCAGCAGCAAAGCGGGGGGAGTAGCCAAAAACATTCAGTACTTC.

This chain links TRBV6-5 with TRBJ1-2; D gene unclear. Germline V gene data show CDR1 as MNHEY and CDR2 as SVGAGI. The CDR3 is 13 residues long. Between the trimmed V and J ends, which lost 5 bases and 6 bases, there was a span of 13 bases. The CDR3 here is CASSPDYRDGYTF. As DNA, the CDR3 is TGTGCCAGCAGTCCAGATTACCGCGATGGCTACACCTTC.

As for this clone: One end of the junction is discordant with germline, which a read error may explain. The chain has TRBV9 and TRBJ2-3, with 7 nucleotides matching TRBD2. The CDR3 extends over 15 amino acids. From germline, CDR1 is SGDLS and CDR2 YYNGEE. The CDR3 coding sequence is TGTGCCAACAGCGTAGGGGCGGGAGGCACAGATACGCAGTATTTT. It is translated as CANSVGAGGTDTQYF.

The rearrangement links TRBV19 to TRBJ1-2, with D possibly TRBD1 on 5 matching bases. This CDR3 is 15 amino acids long. V was pared by 5 bases and J by 2 bases, with 15 bases between. The germline V gene has CDR1 LNHDA and CDR2 SQIVND (reference sequence). CDR3 region: CASSPGGSSNYGYTF. The CDR3 DNA follows: TGTGCCAGTAGTCCCGGGGGGAGTTCGAACTATGGCTACACCTTC. Full variable domain (rest looked up from reference TRBV19 and TRBJ1-2): DGGITQSPKYLFRKEGQNVTLSCEQNLNHDAMYWYRQDPGQGLRLIYYSQIVNDFQKGDIAEGYSVSREKKESFPLTVTSAQKNPTAFYLCASSPGGSSNYGYTFGSGTRLTVV.

V is TRBV6-5 and J is TRBJ1-3; D is unresolved. V lost 5 bases to trimming and J lost 0 bases, with 8 bases between them. Germline CDR1 reads MNHEY; CDR2 reads SVGAGI. This CDR3 contains 14 residues. The CDR3 DNA sequence: TGTGCCAGCAGTCCACAGAACTCTGGAAACACCATATATTTT. Encoded protein: CASSPQNSGNTIYF.

In its sample, this clone was seen once. The chain carries TRBV5-6 and TRBJ1-2; D possibly corresponds to TRBD1 (6 bases). The germline CDR1 and CDR2 sequences are SGHDT and YYEEEE. This CDR3 has 16 amino acids. The V end lost 6 bases, the J end lost 8 bases, and 26 bases lay between the germline ends. The CDR3 coding sequence is TGTGCCAGCACCTCCCTAAACAGGGAGCGGGTTGTCGGCTACACCTTC. This encodes CASTSLNRERVVGYTF.

The chain couples TRBV18 to TRBJ2-7; D ambiguous. The germline CDR1 and CDR2 sequences are KGHSH and LQKENI. CDR3 length: 15 residues. V was pared by 3 bases and J by 0 bases, with 12 bases between. The CDR3 region has the DNA TGTGCCAGCTCACCTCGGCCGGTTAGCTCCTACGAGCAGTACTTC. It yields the protein CASSPRPVSSYEQYF.

V is TRBV7-3 and J is TRBJ2-5; TRBD2 matches 7 bases. The CDR3 length is 15 residues. The V gene end was trimmed by 5 bases and the J gene end by 4 bases; junction bases not matched to a gene: 10. The V gene's germline CDR1 is SGHTA and CDR2 FQGTGA. The CDR3 reads CASSTSGSGGETQYF. CDR3 sequence (DNA): TGTGCCAGCAGCACCAGCGGTTCGGGGGGAGAGACCCAGTACTTC.

CDR3 sequence (DNA): TGTGCCAGCAGTTTCAGGGGTTCGGAAGCTTTCTTT. It specifies CASSFRGSEAFF. The chain carries TRBV6-5 and TRBJ1-1; weak D call: TRBD1 (6 bases). CDR3 length: 12 amino acids. V lost 4 bases and J lost 8, with 11 bases in between. Germline loops: CDR1 MNHEY, CDR2 SVGAGI.

The V gene is TRBV7-2, the J gene TRBJ2-7; D remains unclear. Trimming took 4 bases from V and 0 from J, leaving 10 bases between them. This CDR3 spans 14 amino acids. Per germline, CDR1 SGHTA and CDR2 FQGNSA. CDR3 residues: CASSYQLSSYEQYF. The DNA of the CDR3 is TGTGCCAGCAGCTACCAACTCAGCTCCTACGAGCAGTACTTC.

The J gene is TRBJ1-2, the V gene TRBV15, with 8 bases identical to TRBD1. Per the germline V gene, CDR1 is LNHNV and CDR2 is YYDKDF (reference sequence). The J segment lost 8 bases and the V segment lost 1 base, leaving 9 bases of the junction unmatched. The CDR3 extends over 15 amino acids. The CDR3 sequence: CATSRGGQEVRGYTF. DNA of the CDR3: TGTGCCACCAGCAGAGGGGGACAGGAGGTTCGAGGCTACACCTTC.

This sequence joins TRBV19 and TRBJ2-7; D is unresolved. Germline CDR1 and CDR2: LNHDA and SQIVND (reference sequence). This CDR3 contains 18 residues. Deletions cut 2 bases from V and 4 bases from J, with 24 bases between. The CDR3 bases are TGTGCCAGTAGTATAAACGGGCAGTTGCCATCGTCCCCTTACGAGCAGTACTTC. As protein: CASSINGQLPSSPYEQYF.

The genes are TRBV7-2 and TRBJ1-4; D possibly corresponds to TRBD1 (5 bases). Looked up from germline, CDR1 is SGHTA and CDR2 is FQGNSA. The CDR3 is 16 residues long. Deletions cut 2 bases from V and 2 bases from J, with 12 bases between. The CDR3 DNA sequence: TGTGCCAGCAGCTTATTCGGGACCGGGACTAATGAAAAACTGTTTTTT. This translates into CASSLFGTGTNEKLFF.

Of note for this clone: This specimen includes other DNA sequences encoding the same CDR3. The rearrangement links TRBV9 to TRBJ1-5; TRBD1 matches 7 bases. J lost 0 bases, V lost 2 bases, and 2 bases had no gene match. Per germline, CDR1 SGDLS and CDR2 YYNGEE. This CDR3 is built from 15 residues. The CDR3 nucleotides are TGTGCCAGCAGCGTTGCAGGGGGTAGCAATCAGCCCCAGCATTTT. It specifies CASSVAGGSNQPQHF.

The genes are TRBV5-5 and TRBJ2-7; D is perhaps TRBD1 (6 bases). V dropped 7 bases and J dropped 1 base, with 15 bases sitting between them. There are 14 residues in the CDR3. CDR1 SGHKS and CDR2 YYEKEE come from the germline V gene (reference sequence). The CDR3 DNA is TGTGCCAGCGGCCACAGGGAGCGGTCCTACGAGCAGTACTTC. This gives the protein CASGHRERSYEQYF. The variable domain in full, completed from reference TRBV5-5 and TRBJ2-7, reads DAGVTQSPTHLIKTRGQQVTLRCSPISGHKSVSWYQQVLGQGPQFIFQYYEKEERGRGNFPDRFSARQFPNYSSELNVNALLLGDSALYLCASGHRERSYEQYFGPGTRLTVT.

The rearrangement joins TRBV7-6 to TRBJ1-5; D is perhaps TRBD1 (6 bases). This CDR3 has 14 residues. V was pared by 5 bases and J by 3 bases, with 11 bases between. CDR1 and CDR2 (germline): SGHVS, FNYEAQ. The CDR3 sequence: CASSPDRNNQPQHF. The CDR3, as DNA: TGTGCCAGCAGCCCCGACAGGAACAATCAGCCCCAGCATTTT.

This chain joins TRBV7-2 and TRBJ1-4, with D perhaps TRBD1 (5 bases). This CDR3 comprises 14 residues. V was trimmed by 5 bases and J by 14 bases, leaving 21 bases between them. Germline lookup yields CDR1 SGHTA and CDR2 FQGNSA. The CDR3 region is CASSAGTAGGRLFF. The CDR3 DNA follows: TGTGCCAGCAGCGCCGGGACGGCCGGGGGAAGGCTGTTTTTT.

This chain links TRBV12-3 or TRBV12-4 with TRBJ2-1, with a tentative D call TRBD2 (6 bases). The germline V and J ends were trimmed by 7 bases and 7 bases, with 14 bases remaining between them. This CDR3 contains 13 residues. CDR3 in amino acids: CASTTGRWNEQFF. As DNA, the CDR3 is TGTGCCAGCACCACGGGGAGGTGGAATGAGCAGTTCTTC.

The genes are TRBV6-5 and TRBJ2-1, with 11 bases aligning to TRBD2. J was trimmed by 5 bases and V by 7 bases; bases with no gene match: 7. CDR3 size: 15 residues. CDR1 MNHEY and CDR2 SVGAGI come from the germline V gene. The CDR3 sequence is CASKTSGSYNNEQFF. The CDR3 nucleotides read TGTGCCAGCAAAACTAGCGGGAGCTACAACAATGAGCAGTTCTTC.

The chain carries TRBV27 and TRBJ1-5; tentative D call: TRBD1 (6 bases). CDR3 length: 16 amino acids. Germline V CDR1 and CDR2: MNHEY, SMNVEV (reference sequence). V lost 5 bases and J lost 3, with 17 bases in between. The CDR3 reads CASSLMGGLDNQPQHF. CDR3 coding DNA: TGTGCCAGCAGTCTGATGGGGGGGCTCGACAATCAGCCCCAGCATTTT.

This chain joins TRBV11-2 and TRBJ2-3, with D perhaps being TRBD1 or TRBD2 (5 bases each). The length of the CDR3 is 13 residues. CDR1 is SGHAT, CDR2 FQNNGV, per germline. V was trimmed by 10 bases and J by 6 bases, leaving 17 bases between them. In DNA form, the CDR3 reads TGTGCCACTCTCTCGAGTGGGACGGATACGCAGTATTTT. Translating gives CATLSSGTDTQYF.

This rearrangement joins TRBV29-1 to TRBJ1-3; unclear D gene. This CDR3 spans 12 amino acids. With 5 bases removed from V and 0 bases from J, the gap between germline ends came to 5 bases. CDR1 is SQVTM and CDR2 is ANQGSEA in the germline V gene. CDR3 sequence: CSVRLSGNTIYF. The CDR3 coding sequence is TGCAGCGTTCGTCTCTCTGGAAACACCATATATTTT.

V usage is TRBV3-1 (or the pseudogene TRBV3-2) and J usage is TRBJ2-2; no firm D call. The V gene's germline CDR1 is LGHDT and CDR2 YNNKEL (reference sequence). V lost 6 bases and J lost 6, with 14 bases in between. The CDR3 is 14 residues long. The CDR3 reads CASSPSLAPGELFF. The DNA of the CDR3 is TGTGCCAGCAGTCCATCCTTAGCCCCCGGGGAGCTGTTTTTT.